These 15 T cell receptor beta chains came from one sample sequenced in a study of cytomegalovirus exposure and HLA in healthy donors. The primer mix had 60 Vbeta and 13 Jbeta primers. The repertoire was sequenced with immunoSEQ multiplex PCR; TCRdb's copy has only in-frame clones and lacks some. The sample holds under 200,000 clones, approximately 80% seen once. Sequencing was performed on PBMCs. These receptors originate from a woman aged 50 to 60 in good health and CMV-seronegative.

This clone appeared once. CDR3 coding DNA: TGTGCCGCGGTGACCTCCTACAATGAGCAGTTCTTC. The encoded protein is CAAVTSYNEQFF. V is TRBV27 and J is TRBJ2-1; D unresolved. V lost 11 bases and J 0 bases, leaving 8 bases between the germline ends. The V gene's germline CDR1 is MNHEY and CDR2 SMNVEV (reference sequence). The CDR3 is 12 residues long.

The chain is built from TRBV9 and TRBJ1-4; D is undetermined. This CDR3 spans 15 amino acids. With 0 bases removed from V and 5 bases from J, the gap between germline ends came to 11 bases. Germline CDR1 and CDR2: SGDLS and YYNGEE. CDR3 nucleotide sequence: TGTGCCAGCAGCGTAGCGGAGGGTGGAAATGAAAAACTGTTTTTT. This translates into CASSVAEGGNEKLFF.

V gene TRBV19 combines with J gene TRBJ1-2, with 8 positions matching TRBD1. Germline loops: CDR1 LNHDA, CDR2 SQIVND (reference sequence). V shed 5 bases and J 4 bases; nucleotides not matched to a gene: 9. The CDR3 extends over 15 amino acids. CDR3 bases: TGTGCCAGTAGTCGGACAGGGACCTCCTTCTATGGCTACACCTTC. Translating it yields CASSRTGTSFYGYTF.

CDR3 bases: TGTGCCAGCAGTGGAGGGGCCAGCCGCCAAGAGACCCAGTACTTC. Amino acids: CASSGGASRQETQYF. The V call is TRBV28, the J call TRBJ2-5; possibly TRBD2 for D (6 bases). This CDR3 has 15 amino acids. Trimming stripped 5 bases from V and 1 base from J, with 14 bases between. Germline V gives CDR1 MDHEN, CDR2 SYDVKM.

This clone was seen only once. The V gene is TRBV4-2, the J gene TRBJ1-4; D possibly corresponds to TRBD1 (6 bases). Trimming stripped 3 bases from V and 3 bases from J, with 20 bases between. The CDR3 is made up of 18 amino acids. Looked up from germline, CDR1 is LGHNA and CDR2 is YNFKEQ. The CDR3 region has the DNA TGTGCCAGCAGCCAGGATACCGGGACATTTCTGGCTAATGAAAAACTGTTTTTT. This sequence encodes CASSQDTGTFLANEKLFF.

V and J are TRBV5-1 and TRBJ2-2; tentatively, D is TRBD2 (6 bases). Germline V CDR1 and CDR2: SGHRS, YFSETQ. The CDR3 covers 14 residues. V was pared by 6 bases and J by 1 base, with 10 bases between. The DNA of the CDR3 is TGCGCCAGCAACCTGGGGGGGAACACCGGGGAGCTGTTTTTT. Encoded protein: CASNLGGNTGELFF.

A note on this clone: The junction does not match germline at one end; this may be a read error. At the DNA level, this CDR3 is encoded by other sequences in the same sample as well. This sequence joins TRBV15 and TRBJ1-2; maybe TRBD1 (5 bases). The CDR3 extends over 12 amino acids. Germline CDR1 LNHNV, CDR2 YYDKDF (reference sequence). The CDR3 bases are TGCGCCACCAGCACAGGCCACTATGGCTACACCTTC. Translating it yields CATSTGHYGYTF.

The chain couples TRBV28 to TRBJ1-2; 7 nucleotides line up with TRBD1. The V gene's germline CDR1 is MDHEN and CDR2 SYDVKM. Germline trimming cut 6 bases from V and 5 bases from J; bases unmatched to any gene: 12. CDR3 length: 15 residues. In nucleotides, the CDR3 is TGTGCCAGCAGCCTCTCCCCGGACAGGTTGTATGGCTACACCTTC. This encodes CASSLSPDRLYGYTF.

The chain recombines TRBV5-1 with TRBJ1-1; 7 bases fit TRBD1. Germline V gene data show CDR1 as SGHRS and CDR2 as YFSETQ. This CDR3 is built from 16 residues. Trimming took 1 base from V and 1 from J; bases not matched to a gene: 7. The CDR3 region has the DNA TGCGCCAGCAGCTTGAAGGGTCAGGGGGGGAACACTGAAGCTTTCTTT. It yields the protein CASSLKGQGGNTEAFF.

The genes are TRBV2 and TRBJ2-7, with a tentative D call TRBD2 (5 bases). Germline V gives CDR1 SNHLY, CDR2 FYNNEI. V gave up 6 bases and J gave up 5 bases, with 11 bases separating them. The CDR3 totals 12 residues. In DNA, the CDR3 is TGTGCCAGCAGGGGAGTAGTAAACGAGCAGTACTTC. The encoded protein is CASRGVVNEQYF.

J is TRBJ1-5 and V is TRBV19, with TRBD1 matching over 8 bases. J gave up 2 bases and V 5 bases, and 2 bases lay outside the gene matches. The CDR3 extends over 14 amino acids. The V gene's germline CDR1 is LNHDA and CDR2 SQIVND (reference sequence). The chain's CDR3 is CASSVTGGNQPQHF. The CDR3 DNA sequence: TGTGCCAGTAGTGTGACAGGGGGCAATCAGCCCCAGCATTTT.

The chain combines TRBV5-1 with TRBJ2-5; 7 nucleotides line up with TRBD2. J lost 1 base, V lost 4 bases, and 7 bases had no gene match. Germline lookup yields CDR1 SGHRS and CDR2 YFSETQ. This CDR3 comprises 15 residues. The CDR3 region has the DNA TGCGCCAGCAGCCCACAGCGGGGCAGCCAAGAGACCCAGTACTTC. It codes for CASSPQRGSQETQYF.

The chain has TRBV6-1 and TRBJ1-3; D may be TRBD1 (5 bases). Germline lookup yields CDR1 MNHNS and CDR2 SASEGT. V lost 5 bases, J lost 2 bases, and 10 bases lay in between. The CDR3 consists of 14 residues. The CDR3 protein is CASSTGVAGNTIYF. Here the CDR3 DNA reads TGTGCCAGCAGTACGGGGGTAGCTGGAAACACCATATATTTT.

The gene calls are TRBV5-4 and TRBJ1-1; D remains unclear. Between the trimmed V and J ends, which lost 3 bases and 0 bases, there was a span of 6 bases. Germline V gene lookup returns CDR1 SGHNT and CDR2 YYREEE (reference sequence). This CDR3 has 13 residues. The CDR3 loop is CASSSPVNTEAFF. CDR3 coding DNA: TGTGCCAGCAGCTCGCCGGTGAACACTGAAGCTTTCTTT. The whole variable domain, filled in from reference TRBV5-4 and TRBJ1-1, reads ETGVTQSPTHLIKTRGQQVTLRCSSQSGHNTVSWYQQALGQGPQFIFQYYREEENGRGNFPPRFSGLQFPNYSSELNVNALELDDSALYLCASSSPVNTEAFFGQGTRLTVV.

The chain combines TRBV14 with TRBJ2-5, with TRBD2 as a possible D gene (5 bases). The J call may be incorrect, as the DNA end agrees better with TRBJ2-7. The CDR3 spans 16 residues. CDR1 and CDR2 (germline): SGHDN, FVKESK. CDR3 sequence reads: CASSQEWPADPYEQYF. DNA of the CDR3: TGTGCCAGCAGCCAAGAATGGCCAGCGGACCCCTACGAGCAGTACTTC.